The T cell receptor beta chain under discussion was sequenced for a study of beta chain features in type 1 diabetes. Study at large: Regarding age, gender and cell yields, patients proved similar to healthy donors. Whole-study findings and limits: Insertion counts at VDJ junctions were lower in type 1 diabetes patients, who also showed more deletions there. Compared to healthy donors, patients appeared to have naive, central memory and Treg TCRB repertoires that were more alike.

All of the isolated RNA was reverse transcribed, so expressed TCRB transcripts were sequenced. Sequenced by immunoSEQ multiplex PCR; TCRdb stores in-frame clones only, minus some. The data show hundreds of thousands of clones, with around 10% seen just once and 0.015% to 0.02% held by the top ten. Details on this clone: Its matching antigen is unknown.

The CDR3 spans 15 residues. Per germline, CDR1 GTSNPN and CDR2 SVGIG (reference sequence). V was trimmed by 3 bases and J by 8 bases, leaving 19 bases between them. This chain links TRBV30 with TRBJ1-4; TRBD1 is a possible D gene (6 bases). The clonotype comes from a woman in her twenties or thirties in good health. Material: naive CD4+ T cells from blood. The CDR3, as DNA: TGTGCCTGGAGCGAAGGGATGGGACAAGGGGAAAAACTGTTTTTT. Residues: CAWSEGMGQGEKLFF.